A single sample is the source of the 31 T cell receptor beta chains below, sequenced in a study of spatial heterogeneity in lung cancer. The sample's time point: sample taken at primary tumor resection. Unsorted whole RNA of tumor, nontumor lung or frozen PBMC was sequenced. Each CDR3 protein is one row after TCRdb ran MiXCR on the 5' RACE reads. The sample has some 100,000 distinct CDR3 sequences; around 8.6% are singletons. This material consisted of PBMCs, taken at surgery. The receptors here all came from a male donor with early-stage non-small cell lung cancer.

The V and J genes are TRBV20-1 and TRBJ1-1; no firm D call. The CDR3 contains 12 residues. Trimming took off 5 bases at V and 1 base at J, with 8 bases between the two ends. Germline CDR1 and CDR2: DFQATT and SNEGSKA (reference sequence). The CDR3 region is CSAGSQNTEAFF. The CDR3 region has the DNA TGCAGTGCTGGCAGCCAGAACACTGAAGCTTTCTTT.

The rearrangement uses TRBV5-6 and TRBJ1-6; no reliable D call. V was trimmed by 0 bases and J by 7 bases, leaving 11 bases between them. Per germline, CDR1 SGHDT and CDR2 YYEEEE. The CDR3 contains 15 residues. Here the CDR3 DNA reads TGTGCCAGCAGCTTGGTCAGAGGACGCAATTCACCCCTCCACTTT. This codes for CASSLVRGRNSPLHF.

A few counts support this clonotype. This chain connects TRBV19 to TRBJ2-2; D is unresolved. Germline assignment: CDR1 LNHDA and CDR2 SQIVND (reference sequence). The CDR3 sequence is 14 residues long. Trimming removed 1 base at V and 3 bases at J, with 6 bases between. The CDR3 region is CASSIAGYTGELFF. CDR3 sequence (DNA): TGTGCCAGTAGTATAGCAGGCTACACCGGGGAGCTGTTTTTT.

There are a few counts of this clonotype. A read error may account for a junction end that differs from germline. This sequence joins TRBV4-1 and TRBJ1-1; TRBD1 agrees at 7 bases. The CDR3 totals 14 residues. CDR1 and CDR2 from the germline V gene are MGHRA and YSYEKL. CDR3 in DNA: TGCGCCAGCAGCCAAGGAATAACAGGGGCCGGGTGTGTATTT. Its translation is CASSQGITGAGCVF.

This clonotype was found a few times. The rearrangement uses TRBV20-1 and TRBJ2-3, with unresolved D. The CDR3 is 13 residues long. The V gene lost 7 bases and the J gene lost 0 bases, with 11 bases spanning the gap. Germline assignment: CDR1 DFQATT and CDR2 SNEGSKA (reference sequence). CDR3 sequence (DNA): TGCAGTGGAACCCACTCTAGCACAGATACGCAGTATTTT. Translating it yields CSGTHSSTDTQYF.

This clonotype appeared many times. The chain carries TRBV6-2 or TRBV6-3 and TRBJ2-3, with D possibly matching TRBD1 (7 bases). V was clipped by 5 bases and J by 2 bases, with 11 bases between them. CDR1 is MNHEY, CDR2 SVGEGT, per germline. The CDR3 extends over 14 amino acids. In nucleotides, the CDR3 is TGTGCCAGCAGTAAGGAGGGGGCCACAGATACGCAGTATTTT. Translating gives CASSKEGATDTQYF.

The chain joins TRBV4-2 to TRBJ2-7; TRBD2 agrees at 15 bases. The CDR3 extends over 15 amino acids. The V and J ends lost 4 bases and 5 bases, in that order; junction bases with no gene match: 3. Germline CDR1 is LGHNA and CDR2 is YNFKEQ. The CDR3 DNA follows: TGTGCCAGCAGCCTGGGACTAGCGGGAGGAGACGAGCAGTACTTC. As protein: CASSLGLAGGDEQYF.

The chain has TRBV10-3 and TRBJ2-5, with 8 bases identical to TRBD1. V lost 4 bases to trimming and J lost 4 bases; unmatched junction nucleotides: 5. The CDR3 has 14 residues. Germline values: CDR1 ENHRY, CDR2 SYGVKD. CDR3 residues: CAISAPTGVETQYF. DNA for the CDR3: TGTGCCATCAGTGCGCCGACAGGGGTAGAGACCCAGTACTTC.

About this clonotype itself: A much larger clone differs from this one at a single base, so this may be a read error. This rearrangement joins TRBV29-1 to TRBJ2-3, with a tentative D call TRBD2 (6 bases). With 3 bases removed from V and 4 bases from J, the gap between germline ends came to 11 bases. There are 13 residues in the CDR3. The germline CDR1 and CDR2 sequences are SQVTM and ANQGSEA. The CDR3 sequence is CSVEVGTPDTQYF. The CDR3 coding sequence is TGCAGCGTTGAGGTGGGGACTCCAGATACGCAGTATTTT.

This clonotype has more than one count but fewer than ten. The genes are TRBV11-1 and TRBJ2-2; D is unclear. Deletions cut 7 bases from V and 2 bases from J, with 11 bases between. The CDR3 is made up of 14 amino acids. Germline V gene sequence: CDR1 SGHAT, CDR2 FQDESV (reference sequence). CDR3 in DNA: TGTGCCAGCACCCTTGCGAGAAACACCGGGGAGCTGTTTTTT. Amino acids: CASTLARNTGELFF.

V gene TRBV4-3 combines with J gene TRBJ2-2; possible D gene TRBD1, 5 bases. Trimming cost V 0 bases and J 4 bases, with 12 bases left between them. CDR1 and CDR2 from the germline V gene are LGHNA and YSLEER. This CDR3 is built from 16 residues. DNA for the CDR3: TGCGCCAGCAGCCAAGAAAGGGGCTTGGGCACCGGGGAGCTGTTTTTT. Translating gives CASSQERGLGTGELFF.

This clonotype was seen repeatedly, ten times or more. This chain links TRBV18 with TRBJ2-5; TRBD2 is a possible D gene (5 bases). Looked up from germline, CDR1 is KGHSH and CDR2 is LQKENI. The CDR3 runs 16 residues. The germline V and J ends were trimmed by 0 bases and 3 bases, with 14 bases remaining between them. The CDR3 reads CASSPPRPLGEETQYF. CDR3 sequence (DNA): TGTGCCAGCTCACCACCAAGGCCCCTGGGAGAAGAGACCCAGTACTTC.

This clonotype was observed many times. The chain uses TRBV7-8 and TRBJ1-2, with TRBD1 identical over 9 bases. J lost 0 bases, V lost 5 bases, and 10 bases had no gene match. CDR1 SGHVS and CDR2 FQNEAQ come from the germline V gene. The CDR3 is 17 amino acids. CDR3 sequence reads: CASSLEGQGFSNYGYTF. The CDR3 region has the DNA TGTGCCAGCAGCCTGGAAGGACAGGGGTTCTCTAACTATGGCTACACCTTC.

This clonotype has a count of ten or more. This CDR3 is CASSPTRGNEQFF. CDR3 DNA sequence: TGTGCCAGCAGTCCCACCCGTGGCAATGAGCAGTTCTTC. The chain joins TRBV12-3 or TRBV12-4 to TRBJ2-1; the D is unclear. This CDR3 contains 13 residues. Trimming cost V 5 bases and J 6 bases, with 11 bases left between them.

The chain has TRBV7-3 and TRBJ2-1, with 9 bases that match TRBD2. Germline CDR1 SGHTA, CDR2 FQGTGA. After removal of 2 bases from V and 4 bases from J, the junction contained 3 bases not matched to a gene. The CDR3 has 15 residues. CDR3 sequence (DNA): TGTGCCAGCAGCTTATCGAGCGGGGGGTACAATGAGCAGTTCTTC. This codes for CASSLSSGGYNEQFF.

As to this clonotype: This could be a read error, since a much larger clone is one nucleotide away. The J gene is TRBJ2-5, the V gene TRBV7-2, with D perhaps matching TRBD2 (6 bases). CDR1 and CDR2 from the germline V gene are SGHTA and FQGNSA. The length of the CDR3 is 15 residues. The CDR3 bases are TGTGCCAGCAGCCCCCGACGGGGGTTACAAGAGACCCAGCACTTC. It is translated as CASSPRRGLQETQHF.

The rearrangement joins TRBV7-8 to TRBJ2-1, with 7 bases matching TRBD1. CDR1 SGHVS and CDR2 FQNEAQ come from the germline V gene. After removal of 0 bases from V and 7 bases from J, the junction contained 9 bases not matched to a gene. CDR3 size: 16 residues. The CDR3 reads CASSLAEKGARNEQFF. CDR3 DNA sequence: TGTGCCAGCAGCTTAGCGGAGAAGGGGGCGCGGAATGAGCAGTTCTTC. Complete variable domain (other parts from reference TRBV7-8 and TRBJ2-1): GAGVSQSPRYKVAKRGQDVALRCDPISGHVSLFWYQQALGQGPEFLTYFQNEAQLDKSGLPSDRFFAERPEGSVSTLKIQRTQQEDSAVYLCASSLAEKGARNEQFFGPGTRLTVL.

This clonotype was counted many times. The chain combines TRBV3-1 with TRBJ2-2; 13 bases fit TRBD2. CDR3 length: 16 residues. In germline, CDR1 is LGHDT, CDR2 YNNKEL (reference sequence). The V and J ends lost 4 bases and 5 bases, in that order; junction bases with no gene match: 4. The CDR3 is CASSLRLAGGTGELFF. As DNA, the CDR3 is TGTGCCAGCAGCCTCCGACTAGCGGGGGGAACCGGGGAGCTGTTTTTT. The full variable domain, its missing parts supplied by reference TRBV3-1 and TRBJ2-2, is DTAVSQTPKYLVTQMGNDKSIKCEQNLGHDTMYWYKQDSKKFLKIMFSYNNKELIINETVPNRFSPKSPDKAHLNLHINSLELGDSAVYFCASSLRLAGGTGELFFGEGSRLTVL.

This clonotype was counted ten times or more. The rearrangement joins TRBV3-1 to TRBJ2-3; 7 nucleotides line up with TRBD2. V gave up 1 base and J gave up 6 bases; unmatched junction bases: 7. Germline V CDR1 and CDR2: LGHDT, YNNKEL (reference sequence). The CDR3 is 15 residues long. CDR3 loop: CASSQGQRGVDTQYF. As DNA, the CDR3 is TGTGCCAGCAGCCAAGGACAACGGGGGGTGGATACGCAGTATTTT.

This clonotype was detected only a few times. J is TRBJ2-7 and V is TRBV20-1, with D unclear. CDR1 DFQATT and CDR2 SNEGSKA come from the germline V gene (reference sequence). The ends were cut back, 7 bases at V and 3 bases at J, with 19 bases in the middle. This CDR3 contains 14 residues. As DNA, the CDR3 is TGCAGTGGGTCCCAACGGGCGGCCGGCTACGAGCAGTACTTC. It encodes CSGSQRAAGYEQYF.

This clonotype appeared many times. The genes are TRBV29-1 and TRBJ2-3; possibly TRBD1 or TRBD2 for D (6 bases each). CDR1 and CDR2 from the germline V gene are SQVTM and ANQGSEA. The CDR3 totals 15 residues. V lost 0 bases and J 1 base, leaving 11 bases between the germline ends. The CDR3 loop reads CSVEDRGPGTDTQYF. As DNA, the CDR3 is TGCAGCGTTGAAGATCGGGGGCCAGGCACAGATACGCAGTATTTT.

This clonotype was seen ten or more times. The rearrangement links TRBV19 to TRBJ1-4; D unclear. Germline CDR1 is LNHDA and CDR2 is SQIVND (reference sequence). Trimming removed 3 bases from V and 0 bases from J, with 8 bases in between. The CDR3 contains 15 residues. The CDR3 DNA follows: TGTGCCAGTAGTATTCCTGCTGCAACTAATGAAAAACTGTTTTTT. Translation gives CASSIPAATNEKLFF.

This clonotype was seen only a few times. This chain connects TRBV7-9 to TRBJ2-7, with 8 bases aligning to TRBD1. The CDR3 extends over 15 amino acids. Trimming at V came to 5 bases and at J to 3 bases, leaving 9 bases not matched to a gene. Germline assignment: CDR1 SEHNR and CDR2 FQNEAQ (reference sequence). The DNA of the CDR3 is TGTGCCAGCAGCATATTGACAGGGGAGGTCTACGAGCAGTACTTC. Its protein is CASSILTGEVYEQYF. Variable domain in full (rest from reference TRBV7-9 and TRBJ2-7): DTGVSQNPRHKITKRGQNVTFRCDPISEHNRLYWYRQTLGQGPEFLTYFQNEAQLEKSRLLSDRFSAERPKGSFSTLEIQRTEQGDSAMYLCASSILTGEVYEQYFGPGTRLTVT.

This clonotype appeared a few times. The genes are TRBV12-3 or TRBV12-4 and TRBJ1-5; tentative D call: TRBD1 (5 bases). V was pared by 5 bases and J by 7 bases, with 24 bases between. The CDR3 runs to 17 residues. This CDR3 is CASSTIQAGTRDQPQHF. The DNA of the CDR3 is TGTGCCAGCAGTACGATCCAAGCCGGGACCAGGGACCAGCCCCAGCATTTT.

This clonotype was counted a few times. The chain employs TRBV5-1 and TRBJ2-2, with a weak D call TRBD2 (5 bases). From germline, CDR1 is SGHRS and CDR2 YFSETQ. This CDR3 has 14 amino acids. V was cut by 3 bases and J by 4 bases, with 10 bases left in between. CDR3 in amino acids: CASSSDSPTGELFF. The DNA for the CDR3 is TGCGCCAGCAGCTCGGACTCTCCCACCGGGGAGCTGTTTTTT.

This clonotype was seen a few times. CDR3 region: CASSQERGSGNTIYF. CDR3 coding DNA: TGTGCCAGCAGCCAAGAGAGGGGATCTGGAAACACCATATATTTT. V gene TRBV3-1 combines with J gene TRBJ1-3; TRBD1 is a possible D gene (5 bases). The CDR3 consists of 15 residues. V was clipped by 0 bases and J by 1 base, with 7 bases between them. Germline V gives CDR1 LGHDT, CDR2 YNNKEL (reference sequence).

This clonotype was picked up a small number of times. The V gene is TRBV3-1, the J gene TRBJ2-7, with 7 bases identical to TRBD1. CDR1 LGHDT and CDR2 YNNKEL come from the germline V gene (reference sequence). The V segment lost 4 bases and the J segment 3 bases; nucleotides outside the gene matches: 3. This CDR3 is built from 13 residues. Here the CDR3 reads CASSLRQGYEQYF. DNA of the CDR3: TGTGCCAGCAGCCTTAGACAGGGCTACGAGCAGTACTTC.

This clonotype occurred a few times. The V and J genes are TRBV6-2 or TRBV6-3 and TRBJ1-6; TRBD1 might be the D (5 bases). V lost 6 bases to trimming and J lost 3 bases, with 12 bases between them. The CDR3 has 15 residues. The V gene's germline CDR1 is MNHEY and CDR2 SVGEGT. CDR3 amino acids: CASRITGLYNSPLHF. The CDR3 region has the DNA TGTGCCAGCAGGATAACGGGACTCTATAATTCACCCCTCCACTTT.

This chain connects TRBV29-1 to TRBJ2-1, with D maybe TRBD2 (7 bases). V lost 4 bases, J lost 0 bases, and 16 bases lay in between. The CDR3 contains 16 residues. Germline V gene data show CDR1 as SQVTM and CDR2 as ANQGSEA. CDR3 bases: TGCAGCGTTGCGTTAGGGGGGGAAAGCTCCTACAATGAGCAGTTCTTC. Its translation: CSVALGGESSYNEQFF.

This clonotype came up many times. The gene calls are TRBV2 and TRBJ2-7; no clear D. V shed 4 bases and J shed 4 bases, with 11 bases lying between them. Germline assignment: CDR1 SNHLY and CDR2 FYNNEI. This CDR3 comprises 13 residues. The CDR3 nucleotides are TGTGCCAGCAGTGTCGGCGGCCGTTACGAGCAGTACTTC. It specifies CASSVGGRYEQYF.

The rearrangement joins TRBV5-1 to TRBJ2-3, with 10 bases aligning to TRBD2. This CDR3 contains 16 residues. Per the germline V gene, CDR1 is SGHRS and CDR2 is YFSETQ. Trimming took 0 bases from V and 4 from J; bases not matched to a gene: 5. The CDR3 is CASSLAIAGGADTQYF. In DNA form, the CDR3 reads TGCGCCAGCAGCTTGGCCATAGCGGGGGGCGCAGATACGCAGTATTTT.